The 11 T cell receptor beta chains given below trace back to one sample, sequenced in a study of cytomegalovirus exposure and HLA in healthy donors. With 60 Vbeta and 13 Jbeta primers, the PCR was carried out. Assay: immunoSEQ multiplex PCR; the TCRdb copy retains only in-frame clones and omits some. The sample has some 80,000 clones, 78% seen once. Sequenced material: PBMCs. The source is a man aged 40-49 years in good health and CMV-seronegative.

The rearrangement uses TRBV5-6 and TRBJ2-5, with 7 positions matching TRBD1. J gave up 4 bases and V 0 bases, and 9 bases lay outside the gene matches. CDR3 length equals 16 residues. Germline CDR1 reads SGHDT; CDR2 reads YYEEEE. The CDR3 DNA follows: TGTGCCAGCAGCTTGGCGACAGGGTATTTGTCAGAGACCCAGTACTTC. This encodes CASSLATGYLSETQYF.

The V and J genes are TRBV7-6 and TRBJ2-2, with 10 positions matching TRBD2. Per germline, CDR1 SGHVS and CDR2 FNYEAQ. This CDR3 region has 16 residues. Germline trimming cut 0 bases from V and 6 bases from J; bases unmatched to any gene: 4. The CDR3 nucleotides read TGTGCCAGCAGCTTAGCTACTAGCGGGATCCCCGGGGAGCTGTTTTTT. Translated, it gives CASSLATSGIPGELFF.

The chain is built from TRBV21-1 and TRBJ2-2; whether TRBD1, the table's D call, matches the DNA was not checked. TRBV21-1 represents a pseudogene. The CDR3 loop spans 15 amino acids. The CDR3 sequence is CASSKATTGSGELFF. The CDR3 region has the DNA TGTGCCAGCAGCAAAGCGACGACAGGGTCCGGGGAGCTGTTTTTT.

This rearrangement joins TRBV7-6 to TRBJ1-5; D gene uncertain. Trimming took off 5 bases at V and 7 bases at J, with 12 bases between the two ends. Germline CDR1 is SGHVS and CDR2 is FNYEAQ. The CDR3 totals 13 residues. The CDR3 region has the DNA TGTGCCAGCAGCCCTGCAGAGGGCCAGCCCCAGCATTTT. Translation: CASSPAEGQPQHF.

The rearrangement joins TRBV7-9 to TRBJ1-1; maybe TRBD1 (5 bases). Germline V gene lookup returns CDR1 SEHNR and CDR2 FQNEAQ (reference sequence). Deletions cut 5 bases from V and 4 bases from J, with 11 bases between. This CDR3 has 13 amino acids. The CDR3 reads CASSAQGSTEAFF. The CDR3 nucleotides are TGTGCCAGCAGCGCGCAGGGCTCCACTGAAGCTTTCTTT.

V usage is TRBV18 and J usage is TRBJ1-1; the D is unclear. V was pared by 3 bases and J by 1 base, with 9 bases between. CDR3 length: 14 amino acids. CDR1 is KGHSH, CDR2 LQKENI, per germline. The CDR3, as DNA: TGTGCCAGCTCACCCGGGAACGCGAACACTGAAGCTTTCTTT. Protein sequence: CASSPGNANTEAFF.

CDR3 in amino acids: CATSMRQDIQYF. DNA of the CDR3: TGTGCCACCAGCATGAGACAGGACATTCAGTACTTC. The V and J genes are TRBV15 and TRBJ2-4; the D gene is possibly TRBD1 (6 bases). V was cut by 4 bases and J by 8 bases, with 9 bases left in between. CDR1 and CDR2 (germline): LNHNV, YYDKDF (reference sequence). The CDR3 is 12 residues long.

A single count supports this clone. This chain uses TRBV5-1 with TRBJ2-2; D uncertain. The CDR3 contains 15 residues. The V and J ends lost 3 bases and 6 bases respectively, with 15 bases between them. Germline V lookup: CDR1 SGHRS, CDR2 YFSETQ. The CDR3 is CASSSFEGEAGELFF. DNA for the CDR3: TGCGCCAGCAGCTCCTTTGAAGGAGAGGCCGGGGAGCTGTTTTTT.

The gene calls are TRBV5-4 and TRBJ2-1, with 7 nucleotides matching TRBD2. Germline V gene data show CDR1 as SGHNT and CDR2 as YYREEE (reference sequence). The CDR3 contains 16 residues. Unmatched junction bases numbered 10, after V lost 3 bases and J lost 4 bases. This CDR3 reads CASSSGGSAEYNEQFF. CDR3 DNA: TGTGCCAGCAGCTCCGGGGGGAGCGCGGAGTACAATGAGCAGTTCTTC.

The chain links TRBV7-8 to TRBJ2-4; 7 bases match TRBD1. The V segment lost 5 bases and the J segment 6 bases; nucleotides outside the gene matches: 7. This CDR3 has 14 amino acids. Germline V gene lookup returns CDR1 SGHVS and CDR2 FQNEAQ. CDR3: CASSVDRDRNIQYF. Here the CDR3 DNA reads TGTGCCAGCAGCGTTGACAGGGACAGAAACATTCAGTACTTC. The entire variable domain, with the rest obtained from reference TRBV7-8 and TRBJ2-4, is as follows: GAGVSQSPRYKVAKRGQDVALRCDPISGHVSLFWYQQALGQGPEFLTYFQNEAQLDKSGLPSDRFFAERPEGSVSTLKIQRTQQEDSAVYLCASSVDRDRNIQYFGAGTRLSVL.

This rearrangement joins TRBV15 to TRBJ2-5; 8 bases are shared with TRBD2. CDR3 length equals 16 residues. CDR1 and CDR2 (germline): LNHNV, YYDKDF (reference sequence). The junction had 13 bases not matched to a gene; V was cut back by 4 bases and J by 6 bases. CDR3 nucleotide sequence: TGTGCCACCAGCACCCTCGGGAGCGGGAGTACCCAGACCCAGTACTTC. This gives the protein CATSTLGSGSTQTQYF.